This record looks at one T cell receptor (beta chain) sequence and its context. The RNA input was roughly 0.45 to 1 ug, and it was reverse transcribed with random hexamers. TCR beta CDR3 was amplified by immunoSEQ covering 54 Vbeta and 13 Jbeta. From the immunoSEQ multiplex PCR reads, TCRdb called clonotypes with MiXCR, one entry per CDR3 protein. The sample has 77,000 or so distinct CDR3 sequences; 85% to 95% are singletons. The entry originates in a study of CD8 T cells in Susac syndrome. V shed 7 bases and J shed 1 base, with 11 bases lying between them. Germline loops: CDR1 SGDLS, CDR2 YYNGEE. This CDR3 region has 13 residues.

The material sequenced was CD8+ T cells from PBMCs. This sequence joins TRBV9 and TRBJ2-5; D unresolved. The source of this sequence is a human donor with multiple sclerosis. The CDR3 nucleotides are TGTGCCAGCGGCGATAGGCCCCAAGAGACCCAGTACTTC. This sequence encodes CASGDRPQETQYF.